This T cell receptor beta chain was profiled in a study of blood T cell repertoires in COVID-19. In the study overall: The United States, Italy and Spain were the sources of the acute and convalescent COVID-19 samples. PBMCs, B-cell-depleted T cells, or T cells were the source of the cDNA or gDNA that made up the material.

Original handling: Amplification from reference gene primers served as the basis for estimated nucleated cell counts. Using immunoSEQ multiplex PCR, the repertoire was profiled, and TCRdb retains in-frame clones only, with some absent. V and J calls and clone size are those listed in that table; D and trimming were worked out from the DNA. The sample has 150,000 or so clones, around 90% seen once; the top ten hold 0.5% to 0.55%. Trimming removed 6 bases from V and 7 bases from J; junction bases left unmatched: 6. This CDR3 has 14 amino acids. Germline V gene lookup returns CDR1 MNHEY and CDR2 SMNVEV (reference sequence).

The specimen was peripheral blood. V is TRBV27 and J is TRBJ2-2; TRBD2 matches at 9 bases. The receptor comes from a man aged 45-65 years with acute or convalescent COVID-19. This chain's CDR3 is CASRPGLAIGELFF. DNA of the CDR3: TGTGCCAGCAGACCGGGACTAGCTATCGGGGAGCTGTTTTTT.